This is a list of T cell receptor beta chains from one sample in a study of T cell responses to AZD1222 COVID-19 vaccine. The table came from immunoSEQ multiplex PCR; TCRdb's copy has only in-frame clones and leaves some out. The sample has around 120,000 clones; approximately 88% are singletons. This specimen consisted of peripheral blood, obtained on day 0 of AZD1222 vaccination. These receptors all stem from an adult in good health. CDR3s include the opening cysteine and the closing phenylalanine or tryptophan. A D gene is named only where the DNA matches it firmly. The size field is filled for only some rows; it gives once, few, many or a size class.

NA,TRBJ1-4,NA,TRBV4-2,16,CASSQDRDSLNEKLFF,TGTGCCAGCAGCCAAGATAGGGATAGCCTTAATGAAAAACTGTTTTTT
TRBD2,TRBJ2-1,few,TRBV4-2,21,CASSQVGTSGGDPSSYNEQFF,TGTGCCAGCAGCCAAGTGGGAACTAGCGGGGGCGACCCCAGCTCCTACAATGAGCAGTTCTTC
NA,TRBJ2-6,NA,TRBV6-2/TRBV6-3,16,CASSSFLFHGANVLTF,TGTGCCAGCAGTTCCTTCCTCTTTCACGGGGCCAACGTCCTGACTTTC
TRBD1,TRBJ2-5,NA,TRBV4-1,15,CASSLTRDRQETQYF,TGCGCCAGCAGCCTAACTAGGGACAGACAAGAGACCCAGTACTTC
NA,TRBJ2-1,once,TRBV5-1,14,CASTSGDSYNEQFF,TGCGCCAGCACTTCAGGGGACTCCTACAATGAGCAGTTCTTC
TRBD2,TRBJ2-7,NA,TRBV9,15,CASSPGTSGYYEQYF,TGTGCCAGCAGTCCAGGGACTAGCGGGTACTACGAGCAGTACTTC
TRBD1,TRBJ1-2,NA,TRBV7-2,14,CASSRDSSNYGYTF,TGTGCCAGCAGCAGGGACAGCTCAAACTATGGCTACACCTTC
NA,TRBJ1-1,NA,TRBV20-1,13,CSASRGAHTEAFF,TGCAGTGCTAGTAGGGGGGCCCACACTGAAGCTTTCTTT
TRBD1,TRBJ1-1,NA,TRBV5-1,14,CASSLTGGGTEAFF,TGCGCCAGCAGCTTGACAGGGGGAGGGACTGAAGCTTTCTTT
TRBD2,TRBJ2-3,once,TRBV6-2/TRBV6-3,17,CASSYGSRGGWKDTQYF,TGTGCCAGCAGTTATGGTTCGCGGGGGGGCTGGAAAGATACGCAGTATTTT
NA,TRBJ1-3,NA,TRBV9,18,CASSARDLQGTTGNTIYF,TGTGCCAGCAGCGCGCGAGACCTACAGGGAACGACTGGAAACACCATATATTTT
NA,TRBJ1-1,NA,TRBV19,14,CASSIFGGFAEAFF,TGTGCCAGTAGTATTTTCGGGGGATTCGCTGAAGCTTTCTTT
TRBD2,TRBJ2-3,NA,TRBV5-6,12,CASRISGGVQYF,TGTGCCAGCAGAATTAGCGGGGGGGTGCAGTATTTT
NA,TRBJ1-5,NA,TRBV24-1,14,CATSDSYSNQPQHF,TGTGCCACCAGTGACAGCTATAGCAATCAGCCCCAGCATTTT
NA,TRBJ1-3,few,TRBV3-1/TRBV3-2,13,CASSAYPATRFFF,TGTGCCAGCAGCGCCTACCCCGCGACTCGCTTCTTTTTT
NA,TRBJ1-3,NA,TRBV19,18,CASSIRQQPIFSGNTIYF,TGTGCCAGTAGTATAAGACAGCAACCTATCTTCTCTGGAAACACCATATATTTT
NA,TRBJ2-1,NA,TRBV10-3,13,CAIIGPPYNEQFF,TGTGCCATCATCGGACCCCCTTACAATGAGCAGTTCTTC
TRBD1,TRBJ2-7,once,TRBV7-9,14,CASSPPGQGLGQYF,TGTGCCAGCAGCCCACCGGGACAGGGCTTGGGGCAGTACTTC
NA,TRBJ1-5,NA,TRBV11-2,15,CASSLGHYSNQPQHF,TGTGCCAGCAGCTTAGGACATTATAGCAATCAGCCCCAGCATTTT
TRBD1,TRBJ1-3,NA,TRBV5-1,14,CASSLGTGGNTIYF,TGCGCCAGCAGCTTAGGGACAGGTGGAAACACCATATATTTT
NA,TRBJ2-3,few,TRBV27,13,CASSPANGGPAYF,TGTGCCAGCAGTCCGGCCAACGGGGGCCCCGCGTATTTT
NA,TRBJ1-2,NA,TRBV28,13,CASSPNRQSGYTF,TGTGCCAGCAGTCCAAATCGACAATCCGGCTACACCTTC
NA,TRBJ1-6,NA,TRBV25-1,16,CASSDQGVAYNSPLHF,TGTGCCAGCAGTGACCAAGGGGTTGCTTATAATTCACCCCTCCACTTT
TRBD2,TRBJ2-3,NA,TRBV15,15,CATRTSGGITDTQYF,TGTGCCACCCGGACTAGCGGGGGAATCACAGATACGCAGTATTTT
NA,TRBJ1-5,NA,TRBV19,14,CASSPWGAFQPQHF,TGTGCCAGTAGCCCTTGGGGGGCTTTTCAGCCCCAGCATTTT
NA,TRBJ1-4,few,TRBV4-1,14,CASSQGGQSEKLFF,TGCGCCAGCAGCCAAGGCGGACAGAGTGAAAAACTGTTTTTT
NA,TRBJ1-3,NA,TRBV7-2,19,CASSLVHVATGHSGNTIYF,TGTGCCAGCAGCTTAGTACACGTAGCAACGGGGCACTCTGGAAACACCATATATTTT
NA,TRBJ1-1,NA,TRBV10-3,14,CAISESIADTEAFF,TGTGCCATCAGTGAGTCGATCGCAGACACTGAAGCTTTCTTT
NA,TRBJ1-5,NA,TRBV5-4,16,CASEGRRLLGNQPQHF,TGTGCCAGCGAAGGTCGTCGGTTGTTGGGCAATCAGCCCCAGCATTTT
NA,TRBJ2-3,NA,TRBV4-2,14,CASSQDVPTDTQYF,TGTGCCAGCAGCCAAGATGTCCCCACAGATACGCAGTATTTT
TRBD1,TRBJ1-2,NA,TRBV7-2,19,CASSLVLGQIPNTNYGYTF,TGTGCCAGCAGCTTAGTATTGGGACAGATACCGAACACTAACTATGGCTACACCTTC
TRBD2,TRBJ2-5,NA,TRBV5-6,16,CASSRRLAGGQETQYF,TGTGCCAGCAGCCGACGGCTAGCGGGGGGGCAAGAGACCCAGTACTTC
TRBD2,TRBJ2-3,NA,TRBV7-9,15,CASTQGGIPTDTQYF,TGTGCCAGCACCCAGGGAGGGATTCCCACAGATACGCAGTATTTT
NA,TRBJ2-1,NA,TRBV7-2,13,CASSPSSYNEQFF,TGTGCCAGCAGCCCGAGCTCCTACAATGAGCAGTTCTTC
NA,TRBJ2-1,NA,TRBV9,11,CASSVPLEQFF,TGTGCCAGCAGCGTACCCCTCGAGCAGTTCTTC
TRBD2,TRBJ2-3,NA,TRBV5-8,17,CASSLRFGLAGGNTQYF,TGTGCCAGCAGCTTGAGGTTCGGACTAGCGGGCGGCAATACGCAGTATTTT
NA,TRBJ1-2,NA,TRBV7-8,13,CASSPDRDYGYTF,TGTGCCAGCAGCCCGGACAGAGACTATGGCTACACCTTC
NA,TRBJ2-2,NA,TRBV7-2,12,CASSLDLGELFF,TGTGCCAGCAGCTTGGACCTCGGGGAGCTGTTTTTT
NA,TRBJ2-5,NA,TRBV24-1,13,CATSQGSSWAQYF,TGTGCCACCTCCCAAGGGTCATCCTGGGCCCAGTACTTC
TRBD2,TRBJ2-3,NA,TRBV19,15,CASSNLAGRTDTQYF,TGTGCCAGTAGTAATCTAGCGGGTCGCACAGATACGCAGTATTTT
NA,TRBJ1-2,NA,TRBV19,13,CASSIRGNYGYTF,TGTGCCAGTAGTATACGTGGGAACTATGGCTACACCTTC
TRBD1,TRBJ2-5,few,TRBV10-3,15,CAISDGQVPGETQYF,TGTGCCATCAGTGACGGACAGGTCCCAGGGGAGACCCAGTACTTC
NA,TRBJ1-1,NA,TRBV7-9,16,CASSLVLWTEVAEAFF,TGTGCCAGCAGCTTAGTGCTTTGGACAGAGGTCGCCGAAGCTTTCTTT
TRBD2,TRBJ2-1,NA,TRBV15,17,CATSRRPGLAGGPEQFF,TGTGCCACCAGCAGGCGGCCGGGACTAGCGGGGGGGCCTGAGCAGTTCTTC
TRBD1,TRBJ1-2,few,TRBV7-3,15,CASSLVRGQGFGYTF,TGTGCCAGCAGCTTAGTCCGGGGACAGGGATTTGGCTACACCTTC
NA,TRBJ1-1,NA,TRBV7-8,13,CASSSRGFTEAFF,TGTGCCAGCAGCTCCCGGGGGTTCACTGAAGCTTTCTTT
NA,TRBJ1-2,NA,TRBV29-1,13,CSVEVLASYGYTF,TGCAGCGTTGAAGTCCTGGCCTCCTATGGCTACACCTTC
TRBD2,TRBJ2-1,NA,TRBV24-1,15,CATSGGTSGFNEQFF,TGTGCCACCAGCGGCGGGACTAGCGGGTTTAACGAGCAGTTCTTC